This T cell receptor beta chain was found in a study of blood T cell repertoires in COVID-19. Background on the study: COVID-19 samples collected from the United States, Italy and Spain covered acute and convalescent phases.

In the authors' workflow: Estimated nucleated cell counts came from reference gene primer amplification. Sequencing used immunoSEQ multiplex PCR; TCRdb keeps in-frame clones, though not all of them. The DNA was the basis for D and trimming; V, J and clone size are from that table. This sample has approximately 85,000 clones, with roughly 90% found just once. This clone has more than one count but fewer than ten. This CDR3 has 14 amino acids. The germline CDR1 and CDR2 sequences are SGHRS and YFSETQ. The junction had 1 base not matched to a gene; V was cut back by 0 bases and J by 2 bases. The receptor's source is a man aged 50 to 59 with active or convalescent COVID-19. The chain uses TRBV5-1 and TRBJ1-2; 7 nucleotides line up with TRBD1. Input material: peripheral blood. The CDR3 sequence is CASSLGQGNYGYTF. CDR3 DNA sequence: TGCGCCAGCAGCTTGGGACAGGGCAACTATGGCTACACCTTC.